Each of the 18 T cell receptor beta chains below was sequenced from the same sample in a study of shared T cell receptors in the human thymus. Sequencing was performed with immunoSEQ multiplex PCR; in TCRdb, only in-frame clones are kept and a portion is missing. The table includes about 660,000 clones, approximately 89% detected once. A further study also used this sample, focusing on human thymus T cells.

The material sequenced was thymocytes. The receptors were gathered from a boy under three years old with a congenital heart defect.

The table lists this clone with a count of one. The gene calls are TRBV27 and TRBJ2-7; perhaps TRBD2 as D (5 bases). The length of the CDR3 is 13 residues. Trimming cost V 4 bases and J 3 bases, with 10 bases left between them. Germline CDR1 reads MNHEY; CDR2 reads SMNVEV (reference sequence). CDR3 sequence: CASSYSGVYEQYF. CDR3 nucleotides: TGTGCCAGCAGTTATTCCGGGGTCTACGAGCAGTACTTC.

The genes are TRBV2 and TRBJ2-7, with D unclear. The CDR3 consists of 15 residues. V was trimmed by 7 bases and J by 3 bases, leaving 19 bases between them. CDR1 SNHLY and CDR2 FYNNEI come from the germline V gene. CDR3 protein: CASILVRVNLYEQYF. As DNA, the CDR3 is TGTGCCAGCATTCTCGTTCGGGTAAACCTCTACGAGCAGTACTTC.

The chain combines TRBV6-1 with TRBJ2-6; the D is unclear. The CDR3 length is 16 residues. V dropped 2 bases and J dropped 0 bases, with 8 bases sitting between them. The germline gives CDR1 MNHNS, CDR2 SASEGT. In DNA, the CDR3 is TGTGCCAGCAGTGAACTGTTCAGCTCTGGGGCCAACGTCCTGACTTTC. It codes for CASSELFSSGANVLTF.

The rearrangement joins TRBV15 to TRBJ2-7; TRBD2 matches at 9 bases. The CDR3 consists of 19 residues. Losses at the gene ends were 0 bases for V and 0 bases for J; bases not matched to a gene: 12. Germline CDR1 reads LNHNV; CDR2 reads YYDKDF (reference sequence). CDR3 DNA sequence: TGTGCCACCAGCAGAGAAGGAACTAGCGGGCCCAACCCCTCCTACGAGCAGTACTTC. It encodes CATSREGTSGPNPSYEQYF.

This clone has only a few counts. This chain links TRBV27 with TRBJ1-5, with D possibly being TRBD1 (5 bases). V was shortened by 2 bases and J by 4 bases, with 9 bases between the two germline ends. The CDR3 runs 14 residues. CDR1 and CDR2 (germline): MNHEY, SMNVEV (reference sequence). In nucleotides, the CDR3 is TGTGCCAGCAGTTTAGCCTCAGGGAATCAGCCCCAGCATTTT. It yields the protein CASSLASGNQPQHF.

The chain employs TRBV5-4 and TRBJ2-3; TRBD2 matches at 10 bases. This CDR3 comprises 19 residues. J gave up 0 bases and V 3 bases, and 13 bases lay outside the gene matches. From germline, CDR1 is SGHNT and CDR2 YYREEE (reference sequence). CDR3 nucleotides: TGTGCCAGCAGCTCGAGAAAGTCTAGCGGGAGCACTAGCACAGATACGCAGTATTTT. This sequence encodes CASSSRKSSGSTSTDTQYF.

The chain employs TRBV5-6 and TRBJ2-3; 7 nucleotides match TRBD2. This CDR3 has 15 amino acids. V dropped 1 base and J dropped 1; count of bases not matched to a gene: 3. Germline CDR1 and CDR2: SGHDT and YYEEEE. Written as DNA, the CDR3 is TGTGCCAGCAGCTTGACGGGGGGTCGCACAGATACGCAGTATTTT. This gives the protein CASSLTGGRTDTQYF.

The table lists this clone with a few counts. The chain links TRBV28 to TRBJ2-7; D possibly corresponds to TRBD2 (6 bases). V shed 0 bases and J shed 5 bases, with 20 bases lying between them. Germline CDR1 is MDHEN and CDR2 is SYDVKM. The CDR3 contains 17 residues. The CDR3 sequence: CASSLWGDSEGLDEQYF. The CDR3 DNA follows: TGTGCCAGCAGTTTATGGGGGGACTCCGAAGGCCTCGACGAGCAGTACTTC.

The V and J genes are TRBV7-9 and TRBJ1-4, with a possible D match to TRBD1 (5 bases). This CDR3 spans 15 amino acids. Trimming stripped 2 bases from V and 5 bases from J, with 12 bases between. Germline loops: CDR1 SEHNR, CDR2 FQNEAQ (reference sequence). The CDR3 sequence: CASSLRQGRNEKLFF. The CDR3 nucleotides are TGTGCCAGCAGCTTAAGGCAGGGCCGAAATGAAAAACTGTTTTTT.

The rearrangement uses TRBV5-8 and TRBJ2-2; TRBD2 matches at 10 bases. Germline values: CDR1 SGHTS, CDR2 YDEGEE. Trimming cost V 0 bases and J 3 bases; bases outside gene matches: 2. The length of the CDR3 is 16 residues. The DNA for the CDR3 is TGTGCCAGCAGCTTGGGGCTAGCGGGAGACACCGGGGAGCTGTTTTTT. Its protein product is CASSLGLAGDTGELFF.

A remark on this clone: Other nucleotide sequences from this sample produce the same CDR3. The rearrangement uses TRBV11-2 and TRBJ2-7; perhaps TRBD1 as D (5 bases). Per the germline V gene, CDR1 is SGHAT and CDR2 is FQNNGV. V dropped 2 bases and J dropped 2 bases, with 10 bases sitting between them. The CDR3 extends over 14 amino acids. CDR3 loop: CASSLRQGPYEQYF. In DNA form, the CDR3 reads TGTGCCAGCAGCTTAAGGCAGGGCCCCTACGAGCAGTACTTC.

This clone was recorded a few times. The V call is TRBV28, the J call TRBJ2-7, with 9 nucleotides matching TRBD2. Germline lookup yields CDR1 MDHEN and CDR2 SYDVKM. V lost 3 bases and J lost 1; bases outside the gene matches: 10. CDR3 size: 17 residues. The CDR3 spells CASSLAGTSSQSYEQYF. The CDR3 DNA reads TGTGCCAGCAGTTTGGCCGGGACTAGCTCTCAGTCCTACGAGCAGTACTTC.

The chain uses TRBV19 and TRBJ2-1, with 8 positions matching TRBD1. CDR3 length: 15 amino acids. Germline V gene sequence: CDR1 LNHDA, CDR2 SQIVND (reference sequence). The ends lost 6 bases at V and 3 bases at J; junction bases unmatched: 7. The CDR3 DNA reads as TGTGCCAGTAGCAAGGACAGGGAAGGCTACAATGAGCAGTTCTTC. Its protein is CASSKDREGYNEQFF.

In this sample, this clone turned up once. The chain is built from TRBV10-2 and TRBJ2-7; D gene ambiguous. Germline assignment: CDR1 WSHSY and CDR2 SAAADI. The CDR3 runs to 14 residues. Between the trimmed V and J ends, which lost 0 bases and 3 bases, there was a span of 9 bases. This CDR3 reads CASSESGTDYEQYF. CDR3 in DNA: TGCGCCAGCAGTGAGTCCGGCACAGACTACGAGCAGTACTTC.

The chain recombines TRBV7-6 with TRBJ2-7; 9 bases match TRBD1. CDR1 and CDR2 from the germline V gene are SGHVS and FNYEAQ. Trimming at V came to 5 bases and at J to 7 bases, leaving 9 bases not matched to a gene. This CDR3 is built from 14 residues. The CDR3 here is CASSNQQGAHEQYF. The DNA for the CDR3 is TGTGCCAGCAGCAACCAACAGGGGGCTCATGAGCAGTACTTC.

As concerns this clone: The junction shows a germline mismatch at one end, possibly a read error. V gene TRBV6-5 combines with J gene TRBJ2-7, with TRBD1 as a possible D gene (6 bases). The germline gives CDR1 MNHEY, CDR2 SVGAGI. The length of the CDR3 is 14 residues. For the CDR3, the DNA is TGTGCCGGCAGTTTGAGACAGGACTCCTACGAGCAGTACTTC. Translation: CAGSLRQDSYEQYF.

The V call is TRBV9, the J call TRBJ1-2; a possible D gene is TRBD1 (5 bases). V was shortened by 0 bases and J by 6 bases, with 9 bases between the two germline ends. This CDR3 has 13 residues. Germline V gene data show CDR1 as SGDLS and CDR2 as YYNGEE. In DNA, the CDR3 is TGTGCCAGCAGCGTAGATCCCAGGGATGGCTACACCTTC. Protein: CASSVDPRDGYTF.

CDR3 in DNA: TGTGCCTGGAGTCTAGGGACTAGCGGGAGGGCCTTTGCAGATACGCAGTATTTT. It specifies CAWSLGTSGRAFADTQYF. The genes are TRBV30 and TRBJ2-3; 16 bases map to TRBD2. From germline, CDR1 is GTSNPN and CDR2 SVGIG (reference sequence). After removal of 2 bases from V and 4 bases from J, the junction contained 9 bases not matched to a gene. The CDR3 sequence is 18 residues long. Variable domain in full (rest from reference TRBV30 and TRBJ2-3): SQTIHQWPATLVQPVGSPLSLECTVEGTSNPNLYWYRQAAGRGLQLLFYSVGIGQISSEVPQNLSASRPQDRQFILSSKKLLLSDSGFYLCAWSLGTSGRAFADTQYFGPGTRLTVL.